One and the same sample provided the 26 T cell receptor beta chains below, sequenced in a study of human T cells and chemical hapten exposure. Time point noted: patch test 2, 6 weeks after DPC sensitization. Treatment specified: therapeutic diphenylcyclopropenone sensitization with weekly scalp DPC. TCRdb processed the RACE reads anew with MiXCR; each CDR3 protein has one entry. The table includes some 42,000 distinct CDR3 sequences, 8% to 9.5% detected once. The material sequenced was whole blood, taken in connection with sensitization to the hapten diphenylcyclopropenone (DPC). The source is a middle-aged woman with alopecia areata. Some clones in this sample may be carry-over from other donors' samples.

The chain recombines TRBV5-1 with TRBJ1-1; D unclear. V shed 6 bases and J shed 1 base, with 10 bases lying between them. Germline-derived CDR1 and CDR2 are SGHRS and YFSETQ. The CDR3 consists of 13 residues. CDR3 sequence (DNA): TGCGCCAGCACACCGCACTCGAACACTGAAGCTTTCTTT. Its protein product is CASTPHSNTEAFF.

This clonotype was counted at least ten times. CDR3 sequence (DNA): TGTGCCAGCTCACCTAAGGACAGGGCGAACACCGGGGAGCTGTTTTTT. Translating gives CASSPKDRANTGELFF. The chain couples TRBV18 to TRBJ2-2; TRBD1 matches 8 bases. CDR1 is KGHSH and CDR2 is LQKENI in the germline V gene. The CDR3 has 16 residues. With 3 bases clipped from V and 0 bases from J, the junction kept 3 bases outside the gene matches.

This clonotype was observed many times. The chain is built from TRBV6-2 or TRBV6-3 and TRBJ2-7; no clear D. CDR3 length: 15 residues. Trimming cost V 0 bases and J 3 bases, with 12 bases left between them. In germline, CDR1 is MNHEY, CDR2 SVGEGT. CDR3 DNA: TGTGCCAGCAGTTACTCTAGGGAAGGCGGCTACGAGCAGTACTTC. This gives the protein CASSYSREGGYEQYF.

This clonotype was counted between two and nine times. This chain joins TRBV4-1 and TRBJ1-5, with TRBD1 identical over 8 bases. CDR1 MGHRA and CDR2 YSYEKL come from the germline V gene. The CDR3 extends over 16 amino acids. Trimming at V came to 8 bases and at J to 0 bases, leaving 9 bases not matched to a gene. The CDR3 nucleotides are TGCGCCAGCGGGACAGGTCCTCTCTATAGCAATCAGCCCCAGCATTTT. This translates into CASGTGPLYSNQPQHF.

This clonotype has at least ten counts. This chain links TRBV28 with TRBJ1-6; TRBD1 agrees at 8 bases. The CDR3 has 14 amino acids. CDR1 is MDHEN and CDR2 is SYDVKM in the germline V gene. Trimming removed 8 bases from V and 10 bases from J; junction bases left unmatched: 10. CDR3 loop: CASRTGTGPSPLHF. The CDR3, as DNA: TGTGCCAGCCGTACCGGGACAGGACCGTCACCCCTCCACTTT.

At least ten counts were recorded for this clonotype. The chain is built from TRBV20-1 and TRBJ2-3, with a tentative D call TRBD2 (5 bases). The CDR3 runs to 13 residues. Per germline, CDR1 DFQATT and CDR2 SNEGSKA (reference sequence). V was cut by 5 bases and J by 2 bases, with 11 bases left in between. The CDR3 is CSALEGFTDTQYF. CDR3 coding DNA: TGCAGTGCTCTCGAGGGATTCACAGATACGCAGTATTTT.

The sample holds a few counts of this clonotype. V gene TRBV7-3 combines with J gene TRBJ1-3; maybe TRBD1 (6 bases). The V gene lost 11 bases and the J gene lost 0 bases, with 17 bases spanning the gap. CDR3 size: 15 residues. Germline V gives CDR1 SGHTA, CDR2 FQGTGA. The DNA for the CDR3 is TGTGCCGTTCTGAGAGGGGGGAACTCTGGAAACACCATATATTTT. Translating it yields CAVLRGGNSGNTIYF.

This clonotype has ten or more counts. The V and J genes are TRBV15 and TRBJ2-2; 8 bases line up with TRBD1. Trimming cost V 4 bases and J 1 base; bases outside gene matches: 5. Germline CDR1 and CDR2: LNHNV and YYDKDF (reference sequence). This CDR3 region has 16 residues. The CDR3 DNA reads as TGTGCCACCAGCAAGCAGGGGGCGCGGAACACCGGGGAGCTGTTTTTT. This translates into CATSKQGARNTGELFF.

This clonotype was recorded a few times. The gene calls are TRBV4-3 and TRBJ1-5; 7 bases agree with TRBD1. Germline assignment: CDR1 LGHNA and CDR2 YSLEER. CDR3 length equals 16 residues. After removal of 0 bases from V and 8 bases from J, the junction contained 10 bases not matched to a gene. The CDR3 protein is CASSQEVDRWSKPQHF. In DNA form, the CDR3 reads TGCGCCAGCAGCCAAGAGGTGGACAGGTGGTCAAAGCCCCAGCATTTT.

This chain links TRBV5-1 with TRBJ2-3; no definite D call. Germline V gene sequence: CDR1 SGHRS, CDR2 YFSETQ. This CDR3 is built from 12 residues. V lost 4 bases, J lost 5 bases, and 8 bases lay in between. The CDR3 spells CASSTDGDTQYF. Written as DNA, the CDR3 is TGCGCCAGCAGCACCGACGGAGATACGCAGTATTTT. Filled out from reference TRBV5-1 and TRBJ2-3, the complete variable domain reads KAGVTQTPRYLIKTRGQQVTLSCSPISGHRSVSWYQQTPGQGLQFLFEYFSETQRNKGNFPGRFSGRQFSNSRSEMNVSTLELGDSALYLCASSTDGDTQYFGPGTRLTVL.

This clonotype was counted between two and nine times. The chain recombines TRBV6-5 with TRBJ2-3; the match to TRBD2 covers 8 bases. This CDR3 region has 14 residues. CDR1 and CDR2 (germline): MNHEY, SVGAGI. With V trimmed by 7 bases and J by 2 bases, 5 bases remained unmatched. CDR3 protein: CASNPGGPTDTQYF. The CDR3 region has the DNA TGTGCCAGCAACCCGGGGGGGCCCACAGATACGCAGTATTTT.

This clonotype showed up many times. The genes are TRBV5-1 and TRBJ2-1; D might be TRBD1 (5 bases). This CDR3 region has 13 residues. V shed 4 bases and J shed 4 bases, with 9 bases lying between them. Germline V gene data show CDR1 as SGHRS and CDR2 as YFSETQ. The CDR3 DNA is TGCGCCAGCAGCCTGGACACATACAATGAGCAGTTCTTC. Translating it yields CASSLDTYNEQFF.

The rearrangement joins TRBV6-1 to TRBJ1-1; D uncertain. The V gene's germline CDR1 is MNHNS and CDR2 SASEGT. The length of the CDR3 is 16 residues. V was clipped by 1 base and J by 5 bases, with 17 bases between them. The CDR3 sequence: CASSEVRAGLGTEAFF. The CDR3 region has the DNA TGTGCCAGCAGTGAAGTCCGGGCGGGGTTAGGGACTGAAGCTTTCTTT.

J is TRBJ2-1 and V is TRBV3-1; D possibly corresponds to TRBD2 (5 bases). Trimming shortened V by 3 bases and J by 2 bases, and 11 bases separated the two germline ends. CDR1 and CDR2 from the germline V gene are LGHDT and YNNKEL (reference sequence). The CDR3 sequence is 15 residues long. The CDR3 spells CASSQDSGTYNEQFF. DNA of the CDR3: TGTGCCAGCAGCCAGGACTCCGGCACCTACAATGAGCAGTTCTTC.

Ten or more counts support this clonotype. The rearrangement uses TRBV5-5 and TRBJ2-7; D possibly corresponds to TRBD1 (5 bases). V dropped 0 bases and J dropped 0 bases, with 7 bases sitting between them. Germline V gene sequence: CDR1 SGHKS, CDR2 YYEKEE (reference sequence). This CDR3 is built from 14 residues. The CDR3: CASSLADSSYEQYF. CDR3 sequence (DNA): TGTGCCAGCAGCTTGGCCGACAGCTCCTACGAGCAGTACTTC.

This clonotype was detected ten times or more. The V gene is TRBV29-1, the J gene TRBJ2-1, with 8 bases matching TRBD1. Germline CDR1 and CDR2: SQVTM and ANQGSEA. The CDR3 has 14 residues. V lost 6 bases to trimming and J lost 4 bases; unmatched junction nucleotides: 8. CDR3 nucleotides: TGCAGCGTCATACCGGGACAGGTGTACAATGAGCAGTTCTTC. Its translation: CSVIPGQVYNEQFF.

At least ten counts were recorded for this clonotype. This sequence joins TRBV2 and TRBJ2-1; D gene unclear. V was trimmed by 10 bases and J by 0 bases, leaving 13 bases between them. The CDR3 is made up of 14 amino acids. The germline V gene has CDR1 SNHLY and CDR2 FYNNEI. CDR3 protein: CATEARSSYNEQFF. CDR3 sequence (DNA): TGTGCCACAGAGGCCAGGAGCTCCTACAATGAGCAGTTCTTC.

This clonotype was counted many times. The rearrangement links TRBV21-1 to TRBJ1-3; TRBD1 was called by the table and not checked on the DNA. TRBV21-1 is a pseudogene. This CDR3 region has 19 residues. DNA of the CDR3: TGTGCCAGCAGCAAAAGGACAGGAGAATCCGGTTCCTCTGGAAACACCATATATTTT. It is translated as CASSKRTGESGSSGNTIYF.

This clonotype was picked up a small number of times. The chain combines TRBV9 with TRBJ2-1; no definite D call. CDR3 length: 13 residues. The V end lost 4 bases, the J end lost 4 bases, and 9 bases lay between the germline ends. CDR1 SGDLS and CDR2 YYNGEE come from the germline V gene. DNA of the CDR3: TGTGCCAGCAGCTTTGCGTTGTACAATGAGCAGTTCTTC. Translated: CASSFALYNEQFF. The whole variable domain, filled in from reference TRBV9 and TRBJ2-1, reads DSGVTQTPKHLITATGQRVTLRCSPRSGDLSVYWYQQSLDQGLQFLIQYYNGEERAKGNILERFSAQQFPDLHSELNLSSLELGDSALYFCASSFALYNEQFFGPGTRLTVL.

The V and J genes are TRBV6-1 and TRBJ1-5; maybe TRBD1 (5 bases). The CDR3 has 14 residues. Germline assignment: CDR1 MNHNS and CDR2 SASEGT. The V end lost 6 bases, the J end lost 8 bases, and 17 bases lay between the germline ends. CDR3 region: CASRGGAVREPQHF. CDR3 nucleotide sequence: TGTGCCAGCAGAGGTGGGGCAGTCCGGGAGCCCCAGCATTTT.

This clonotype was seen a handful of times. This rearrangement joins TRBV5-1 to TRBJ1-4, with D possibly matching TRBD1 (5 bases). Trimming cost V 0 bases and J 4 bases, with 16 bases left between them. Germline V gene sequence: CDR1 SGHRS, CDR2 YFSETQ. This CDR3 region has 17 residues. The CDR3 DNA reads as TGCGCCAGCAGCTTGGACGCGATGGGGCAAATTAATGAAAAACTGTTTTTT. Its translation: CASSLDAMGQINEKLFF.

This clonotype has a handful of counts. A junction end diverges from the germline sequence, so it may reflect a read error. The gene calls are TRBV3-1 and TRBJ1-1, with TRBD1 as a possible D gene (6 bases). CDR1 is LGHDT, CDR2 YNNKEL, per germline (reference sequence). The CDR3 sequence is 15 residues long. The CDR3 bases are TGTGCCAGCAGACAAGGGGGGGCTCGGGTGACTGAAGCTTTCTTT. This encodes CASRQGGARVTEAFF.

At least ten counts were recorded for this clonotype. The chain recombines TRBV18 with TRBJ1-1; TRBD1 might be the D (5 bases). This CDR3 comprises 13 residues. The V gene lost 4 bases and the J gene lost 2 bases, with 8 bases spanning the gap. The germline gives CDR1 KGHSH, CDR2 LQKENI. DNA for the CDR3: TGTGCCAGCTCACTGACAGCTAACACTGAAGCTTTCTTT. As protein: CASSLTANTEAFF.

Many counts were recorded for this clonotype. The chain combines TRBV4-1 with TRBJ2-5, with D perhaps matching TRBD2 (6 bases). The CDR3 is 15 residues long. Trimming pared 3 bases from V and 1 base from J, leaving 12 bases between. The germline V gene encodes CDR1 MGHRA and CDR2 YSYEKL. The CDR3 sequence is CASSQSSGLQETQYF. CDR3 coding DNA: TGCGCCAGCAGCCAGAGTTCGGGACTCCAAGAGACCCAGTACTTC.

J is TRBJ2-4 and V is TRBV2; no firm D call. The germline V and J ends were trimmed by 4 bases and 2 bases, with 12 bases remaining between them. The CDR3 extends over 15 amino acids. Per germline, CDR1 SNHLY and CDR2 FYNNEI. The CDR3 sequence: CASSVGLRPKNIQYF. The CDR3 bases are TGTGCCAGCAGTGTAGGGCTCCGACCCAAAAACATTCAGTACTTC.

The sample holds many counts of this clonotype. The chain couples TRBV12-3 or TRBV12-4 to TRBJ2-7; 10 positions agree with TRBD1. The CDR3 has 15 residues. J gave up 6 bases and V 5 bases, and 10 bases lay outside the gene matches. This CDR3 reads CASSATGTGVSEQYF. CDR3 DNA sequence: TGTGCCAGCAGTGCAACCGGGACAGGGGTTAGCGAGCAGTACTTC.